This T cell receptor beta chain was recovered during a study of control samples from healthy donors and cancer patients. The germline V gene encodes CDR1 SEHNR and CDR2 FQNEAQ (reference sequence). This CDR3 contains 18 residues. The junction had 9 bases not matched to a gene; V was cut back by 0 bases and J by 4 bases. Clones were read by immunoSEQ multiplex PCR, and TCRdb kept only the in-frame ones, dropping some. The table records approximately 88,000 clones, approximately 89% of them present only once. This receptor was obtained from a woman aged 30 to 39 in good health. The V call is TRBV7-9, the J call TRBJ1-5; TRBD1 matches at 10 bases. Sequenced input: blood. The CDR3 spells CASSLAGTGASFNQPQHF. The CDR3 DNA sequence: TGTGCCAGCAGCTTAGCTGGGACAGGGGCTTCCTTTAATCAGCCCCAGCATTTT. Filled out from reference TRBV7-9 and TRBJ1-5, the complete variable domain reads DTGVSQNPRHKITKRGQNVTFRCDPISEHNRLYWYRQTLGQGPEFLTYFQNEAQLEKSRLLSDRFSAERPKGSFSTLEIQRTEQGDSAMYLCASSLAGTGASFNQPQHFGDGTRLSIL.